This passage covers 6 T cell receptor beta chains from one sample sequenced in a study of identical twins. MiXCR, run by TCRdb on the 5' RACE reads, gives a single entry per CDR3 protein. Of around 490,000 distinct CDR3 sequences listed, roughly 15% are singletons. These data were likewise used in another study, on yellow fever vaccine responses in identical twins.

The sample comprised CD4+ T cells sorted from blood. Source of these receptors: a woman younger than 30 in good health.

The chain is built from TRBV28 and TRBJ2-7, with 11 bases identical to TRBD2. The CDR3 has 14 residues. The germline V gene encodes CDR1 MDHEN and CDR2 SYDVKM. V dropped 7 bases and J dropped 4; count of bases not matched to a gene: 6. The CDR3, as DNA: TGTGCCAGCATCCAGGGGACTAGCGGATACGAGCAGTACTTC. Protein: CASIQGTSGYEQYF.

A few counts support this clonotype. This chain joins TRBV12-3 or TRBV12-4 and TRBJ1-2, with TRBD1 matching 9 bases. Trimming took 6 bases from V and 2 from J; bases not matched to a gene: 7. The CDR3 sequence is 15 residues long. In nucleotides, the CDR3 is TGTGCCAGCAGAGCTCAGACAGGGGGAAACTATGGCTACACCTTC. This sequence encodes CASRAQTGGNYGYTF.

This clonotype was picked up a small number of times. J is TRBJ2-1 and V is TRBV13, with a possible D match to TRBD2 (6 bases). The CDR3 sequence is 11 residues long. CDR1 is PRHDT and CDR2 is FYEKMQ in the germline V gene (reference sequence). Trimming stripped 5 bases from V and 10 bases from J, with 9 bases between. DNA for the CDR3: TGTGCCAGCAGCCGGGACTTCGAGCAGTTCTTC. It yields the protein CASSRDFEQFF.

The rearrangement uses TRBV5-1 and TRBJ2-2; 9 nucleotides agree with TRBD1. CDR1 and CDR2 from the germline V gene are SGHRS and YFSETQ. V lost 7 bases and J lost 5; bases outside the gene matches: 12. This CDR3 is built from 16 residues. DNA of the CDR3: TGCGCCAGCTTCCTGACGGGGACAGGGAAGACCGGGGAGCTGTTTTTT. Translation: CASFLTGTGKTGELFF.

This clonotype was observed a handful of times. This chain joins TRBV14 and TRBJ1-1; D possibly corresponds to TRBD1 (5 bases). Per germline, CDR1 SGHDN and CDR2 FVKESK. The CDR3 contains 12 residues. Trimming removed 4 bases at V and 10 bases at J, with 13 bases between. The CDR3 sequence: CASSPSGRVAFF. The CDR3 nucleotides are TGTGCCAGCAGCCCATCGGGCAGGGTAGCTTTCTTT. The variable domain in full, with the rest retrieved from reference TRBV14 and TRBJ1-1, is EAGVTQFPSHSVIEKGQTVTLRCDPISGHDNLYWYRRVMGKEIKFLLHFVKESKQDESGMPNNRFLAERTGGTYSTLKVQPAELEDSGVYFCASSPSGRVAFFGQGTRLTVV.

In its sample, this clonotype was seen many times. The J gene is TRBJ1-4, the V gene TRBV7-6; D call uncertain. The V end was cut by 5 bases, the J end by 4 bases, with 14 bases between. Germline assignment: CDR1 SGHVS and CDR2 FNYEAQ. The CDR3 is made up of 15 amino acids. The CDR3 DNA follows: TGTGCCAGCAGCGGCAACAGAGGCCTTAATGAAAAACTGTTTTTT. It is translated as CASSGNRGLNEKLFF.